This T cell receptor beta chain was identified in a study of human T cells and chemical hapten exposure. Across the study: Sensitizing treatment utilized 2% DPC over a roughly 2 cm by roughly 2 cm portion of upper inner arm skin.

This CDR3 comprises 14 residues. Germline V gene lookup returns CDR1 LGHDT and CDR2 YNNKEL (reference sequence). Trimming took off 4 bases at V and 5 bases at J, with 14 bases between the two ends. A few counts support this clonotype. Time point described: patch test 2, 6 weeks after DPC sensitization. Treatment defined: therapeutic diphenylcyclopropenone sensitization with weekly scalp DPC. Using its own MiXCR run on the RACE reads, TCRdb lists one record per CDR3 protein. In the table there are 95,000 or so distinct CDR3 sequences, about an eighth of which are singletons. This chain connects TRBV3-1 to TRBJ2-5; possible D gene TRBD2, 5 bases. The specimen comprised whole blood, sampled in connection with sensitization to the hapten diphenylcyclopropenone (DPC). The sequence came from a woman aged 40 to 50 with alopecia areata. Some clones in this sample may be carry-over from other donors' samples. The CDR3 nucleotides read TGTGCCAGCAGCCTCCGGACTCAGCAGGAGACCCAGTACTTC. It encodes CASSLRTQQETQYF.